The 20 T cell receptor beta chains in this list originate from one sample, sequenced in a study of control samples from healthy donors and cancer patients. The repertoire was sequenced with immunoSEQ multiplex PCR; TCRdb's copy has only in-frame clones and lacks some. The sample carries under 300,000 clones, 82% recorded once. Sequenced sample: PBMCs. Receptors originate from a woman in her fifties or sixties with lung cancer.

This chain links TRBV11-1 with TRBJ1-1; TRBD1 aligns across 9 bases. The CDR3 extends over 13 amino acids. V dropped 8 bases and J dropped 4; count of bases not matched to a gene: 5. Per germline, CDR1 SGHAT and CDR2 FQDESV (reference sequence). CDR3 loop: CASGRQGGTEAFF. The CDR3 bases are TGTGCCAGCGGTAGACAGGGGGGCACTGAAGCTTTCTTT.

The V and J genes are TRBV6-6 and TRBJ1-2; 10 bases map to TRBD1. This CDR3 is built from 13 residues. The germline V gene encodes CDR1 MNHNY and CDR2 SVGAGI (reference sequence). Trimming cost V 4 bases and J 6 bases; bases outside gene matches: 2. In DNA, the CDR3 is TGTGCCAGCAGTTCCGGGACAGGGGATGGCTACACCTTC. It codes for CASSSGTGDGYTF.

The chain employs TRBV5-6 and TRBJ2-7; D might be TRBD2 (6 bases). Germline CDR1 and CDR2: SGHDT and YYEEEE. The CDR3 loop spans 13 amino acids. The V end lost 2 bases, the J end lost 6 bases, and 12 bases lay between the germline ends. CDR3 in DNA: TGTGCCAGCAGCTTAGGGCGGGAAATCGAGCAGTACTTC. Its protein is CASSLGREIEQYF.

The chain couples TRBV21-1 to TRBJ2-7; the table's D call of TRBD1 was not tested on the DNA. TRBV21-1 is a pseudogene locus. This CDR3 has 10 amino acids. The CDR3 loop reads CATPGYEQYF. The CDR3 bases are TGTGCCACCCCAGGGTACGAGCAGTACTTC.

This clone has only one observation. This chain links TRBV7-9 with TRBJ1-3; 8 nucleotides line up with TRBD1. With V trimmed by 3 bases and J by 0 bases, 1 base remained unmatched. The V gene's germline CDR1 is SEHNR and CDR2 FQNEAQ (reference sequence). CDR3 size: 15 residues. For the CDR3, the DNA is TGTGCCAGCAGCTTCGACAGGGGCTCTGGAAACACCATATATTTT. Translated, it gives CASSFDRGSGNTIYF.

The CDR3 DNA sequence: TGTGCCAGTAGTACAGGGTACAATCAGCCCCAGCATTTT. Protein sequence: CASSTGYNQPQHF. The chain is built from TRBV19 and TRBJ1-5; D is possibly TRBD1 (5 bases). This CDR3 contains 13 residues. With 4 bases removed from V and 3 bases from J, the gap between germline ends came to 7 bases. From germline, CDR1 is LNHDA and CDR2 SQIVND (reference sequence).

The CDR3 nucleotides read TGTGCCAGCAGCCCGGCTGGATTCTCTGGGGCCAACGTCCTGACTTTC. As protein: CASSPAGFSGANVLTF. The chain joins TRBV7-3 to TRBJ2-6; D is ambiguous. The CDR3 has 16 amino acids. V lost 5 bases to trimming and J lost 0 bases, with 11 bases between them. Germline V gene sequence: CDR1 SGHTA, CDR2 FQGTGA.

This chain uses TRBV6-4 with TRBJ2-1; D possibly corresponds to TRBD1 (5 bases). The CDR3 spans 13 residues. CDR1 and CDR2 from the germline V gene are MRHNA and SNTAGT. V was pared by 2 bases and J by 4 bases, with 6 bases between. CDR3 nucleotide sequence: TGTGCCAGCAGTGACACAGGTTACAATGAGCAGTTCTTC. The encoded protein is CASSDTGYNEQFF.

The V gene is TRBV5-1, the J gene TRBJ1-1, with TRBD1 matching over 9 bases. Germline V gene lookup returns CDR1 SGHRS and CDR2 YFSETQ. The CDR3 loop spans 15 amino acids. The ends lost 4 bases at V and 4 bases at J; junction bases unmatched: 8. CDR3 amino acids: CASSGLGQGTTEAFF. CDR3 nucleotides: TGCGCCAGCAGCGGATTAGGACAGGGGACCACTGAAGCTTTCTTT.

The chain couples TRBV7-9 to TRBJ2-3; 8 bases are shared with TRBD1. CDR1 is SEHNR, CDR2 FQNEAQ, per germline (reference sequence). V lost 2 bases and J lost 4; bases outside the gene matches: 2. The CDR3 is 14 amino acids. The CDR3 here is CASSLQGASDTQYF. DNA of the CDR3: TGTGCCAGCAGCTTACAGGGGGCCTCAGATACGCAGTATTTT. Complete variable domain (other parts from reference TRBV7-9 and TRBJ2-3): DTGVSQNPRHKITKRGQNVTFRCDPISEHNRLYWYRQTLGQGPEFLTYFQNEAQLEKSRLLSDRFSAERPKGSFSTLEIQRTEQGDSAMYLCASSLQGASDTQYFGPGTRLTVL.

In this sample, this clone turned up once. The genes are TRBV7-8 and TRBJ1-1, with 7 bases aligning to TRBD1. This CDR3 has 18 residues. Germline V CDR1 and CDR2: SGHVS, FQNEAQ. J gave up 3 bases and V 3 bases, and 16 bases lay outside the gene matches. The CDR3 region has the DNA TGTGCCAGCAGCTTCCTGGGTACAGGGGCCGGACCTGACACTGAAGCTTTCTTT. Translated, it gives CASSFLGTGAGPDTEAFF.

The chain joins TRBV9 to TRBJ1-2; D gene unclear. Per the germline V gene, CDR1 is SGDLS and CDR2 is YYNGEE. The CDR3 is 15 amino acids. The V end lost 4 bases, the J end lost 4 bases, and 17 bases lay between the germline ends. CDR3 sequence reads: CASSPILAERYGYTF. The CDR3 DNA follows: TGTGCCAGCAGCCCTATCCTGGCAGAGCGCTATGGCTACACCTTC.

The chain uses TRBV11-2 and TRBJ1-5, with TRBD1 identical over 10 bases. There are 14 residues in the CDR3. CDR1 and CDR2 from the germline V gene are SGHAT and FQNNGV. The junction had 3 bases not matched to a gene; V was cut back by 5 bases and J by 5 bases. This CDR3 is CASSDRGLDQPQHF. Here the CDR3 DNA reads TGTGCCAGCAGCGACAGGGGGCTGGATCAGCCCCAGCATTTT.

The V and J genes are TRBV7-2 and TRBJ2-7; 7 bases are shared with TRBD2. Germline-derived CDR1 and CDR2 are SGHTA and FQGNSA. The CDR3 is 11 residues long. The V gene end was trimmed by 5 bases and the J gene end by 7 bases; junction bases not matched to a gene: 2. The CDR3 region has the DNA TGTGCCAGCAGCCAGCGGGAAGAGCAGTACTTC. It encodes CASSQREEQYF.

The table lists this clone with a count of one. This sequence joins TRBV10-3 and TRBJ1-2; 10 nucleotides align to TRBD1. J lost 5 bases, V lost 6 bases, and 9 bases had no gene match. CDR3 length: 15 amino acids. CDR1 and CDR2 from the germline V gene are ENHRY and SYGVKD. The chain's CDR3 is CAIRKGQGIRYGYTF. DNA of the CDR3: TGTGCCATCAGGAAGGGACAGGGGATCAGGTATGGCTACACCTTC.

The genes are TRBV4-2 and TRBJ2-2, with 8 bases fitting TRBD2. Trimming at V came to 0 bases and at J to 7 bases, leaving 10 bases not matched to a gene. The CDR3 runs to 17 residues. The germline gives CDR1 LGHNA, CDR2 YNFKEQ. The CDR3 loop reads CASSQEGTGGPVGELFF. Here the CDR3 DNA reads TGTGCCAGCAGCCAAGAGGGGACGGGGGGGCCGGTCGGGGAGCTGTTTTTT.

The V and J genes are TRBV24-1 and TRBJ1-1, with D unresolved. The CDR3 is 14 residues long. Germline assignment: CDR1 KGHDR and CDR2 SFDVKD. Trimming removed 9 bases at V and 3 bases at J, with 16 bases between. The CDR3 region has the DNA TGTGCCACCTCAAACGGGGTTCGGGACACTGAAGCTTTCTTT. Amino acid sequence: CATSNGVRDTEAFF.

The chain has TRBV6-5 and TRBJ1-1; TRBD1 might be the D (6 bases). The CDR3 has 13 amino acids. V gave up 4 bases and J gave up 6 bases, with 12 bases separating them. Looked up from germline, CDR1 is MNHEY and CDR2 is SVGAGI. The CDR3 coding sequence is TGTGCCAGCAGTTGGTTCAGGGGAGCTGAAGCTTTCTTT. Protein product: CASSWFRGAEAFF.

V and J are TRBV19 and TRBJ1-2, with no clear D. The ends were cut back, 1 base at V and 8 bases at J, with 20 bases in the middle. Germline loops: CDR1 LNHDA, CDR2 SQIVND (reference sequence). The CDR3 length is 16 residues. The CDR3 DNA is TGTGCCAGTAGTATAGGGTCTCGGACGGCGGTCATAGGCTACACCTTC. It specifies CASSIGSRTAVIGYTF.

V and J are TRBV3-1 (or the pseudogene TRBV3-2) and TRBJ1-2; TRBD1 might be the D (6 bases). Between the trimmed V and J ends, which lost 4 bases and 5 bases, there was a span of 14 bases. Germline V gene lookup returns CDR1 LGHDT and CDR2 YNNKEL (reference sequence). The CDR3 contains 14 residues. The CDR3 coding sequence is TGTGCCAGCAGCCTCAGGGGCTCAGTTTATGGCTACACCTTC. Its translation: CASSLRGSVYGYTF.